These T cell receptor beta chains were read from a single sample in a study of technical replicates of blood from several donors. Only in-frame clones appear in the TCRdb table, and some are missing; sequencing was by immunoSEQ multiplex PCR. The sample has about 70,000 clones; 94% are singletons. Material: T cells isolated from PBMCs. These receptor sequences come from a human donor in good health. The CDR3 runs from the conserved cysteine through the conserved F or W. Fields, in order: V gene, J gene, clone size, D gene, CDR3 DNA, CDR3 protein. D genes are given only for firm matches. A row's size may be missing; if present it is once, few, many or a size class.

TRBV5-1,TRBJ2-1,NA,TRBD2,TGCGCCAGCAGCTTAGAGACTAGCGGGAGAGGTCACAGTGAGCAGTTCTTC,CASSLETSGRGHSEQFF
TRBV19,TRBJ2-7,NA,TRBD2,TGTGCCAGTAGTACCCCGCGGGAGAGGAGTAACGAGCAGTACTTC,CASSTPRERSNEQYF
TRBV19,TRBJ1-1,NA,TRBD1,TGTGCCAGTAGTTTTCAGGGGGCGGCTGAAGCTTTCTTT,CASSFQGAAEAFF
TRBV9,TRBJ2-2,NA,NA,TGTGCCAGCAGGAATAGCGGGGAGCTGTTTTTT,CASRNSGELFF
TRBV2,TRBJ2-7,few,NA,TGTGCCAGCCTCGCGGGGGCGTACGAGCAGTACTTC,CASLAGAYEQYF
TRBV29-1,TRBJ2-2,NA,NA,TGCAGCGTTGCAGCAGGGTTTGCCGGGGAGCTGTTTTTT,CSVAAGFAGELFF
TRBV7-9,TRBJ2-7,NA,TRBD1,TGTGCCAGCAGCGCCTACCGGGACAGGGGATACGAGCAGTACTTC,CASSAYRDRGYEQYF
TRBV6-5,TRBJ2-7,NA,TRBD1,TGTGCCAGCAGTTTCCGGGACAGGGGGCCCTACGAGCAGTACTTC,CASSFRDRGPYEQYF
TRBV10-3,TRBJ1-2,NA,TRBD1,TGTGCCATCACCGGACAGGGGGAGAATGGCTACACCTTC,CAITGQGENGYTF
TRBV5-4,TRBJ1-2,NA,TRBD1,TGTGCCGGTGGGACAGCCGATGGCTACACCTTC,CAGGTADGYTF
TRBV11-2,TRBJ2-7,NA,TRBD1,TGTGCCAGCAGCCGGGACAGGGGACAGCAGTACTTC,CASSRDRGQQYF
TRBV13,TRBJ1-3,NA,NA,TGTGCCAGCAGCTCTCGGACTCACTCTGGAAACACCATATATTTT,CASSSRTHSGNTIYF
TRBV9,TRBJ2-5,NA,TRBD2,TGTGCCAGCAGCGTTGCTCCACTAGCGGGAGGTGTGGAGACCCAGTACTTC,CASSVAPLAGGVETQYF
TRBV5-1,TRBJ2-7,NA,TRBD1,TGCGCCAGCAGGGAGGGGACAGGTGTCGAGCAGTACTTC,CASREGTGVEQYF
TRBV9,TRBJ1-2,NA,NA,TGTGCCAGCAGAGGAGGGAACTATGGCTACACCTTC,CASRGGNYGYTF
TRBV30,TRBJ2-7,once,TRBD1,TGTGCCTGGGTTGGTTCGGACAGGACCTACGAGCAGTACTTC,CAWVGSDRTYEQYF
TRBV29-1,TRBJ1-3,NA,NA,TGCAGCGTATACGGGAGCTCTGGAAACACCATATATTTT,CSVYGSSGNTIYF
TRBV11-2,TRBJ1-1,NA,TRBD1,TGTGCCAGCAGCTGGGACAGGGGTGTCGCTGAAGCTTTCTTT,CASSWDRGVAEAFF
TRBV4-1,TRBJ2-1,NA,TRBD2,TGCGCCAGCAGCCAAGACGGGACTAGCTACAATGAGCAGTTCTTC,CASSQDGTSYNEQFF
TRBV14,TRBJ1-4,NA,NA,TGTGCCAGCAGCCCGCATACTTGGCCGGAGAAACTGTTTTTT,CASSPHTWPEKLFF
TRBV19,TRBJ2-7,NA,NA,TGTGCCAGTAGTATGAACAGGGAAGACGAGCAGTACTTC,CASSMNREDEQYF
TRBV7-2,TRBJ2-1,NA,TRBD2,TGTGCCAGCAGCTTCTCTAGGGCGGGGGTTGGGAATGAGCAGTTCTTC,CASSFSRAGVGNEQFF
TRBV27,TRBJ2-7,once,NA,TGTGCCAGTTCCCCCGGACTCACTACCTACGAGCAGTACTTC,CASSPGLTTYEQYF
TRBV5-1,TRBJ2-7,NA,TRBD1,TGCGCCAGCAGCTTGGCCGGGACAGCCTACGAGCAGTACTTC,CASSLAGTAYEQYF
TRBV28,TRBJ1-2,once,TRBD1,TGTGCCAGCAGTCCCCGACAGGGGAGGTATGGCTACACCTTC,CASSPRQGRYGYTF
TRBV28,TRBJ1-5,NA,NA,TGTGCCAGCAGTTTTTCAGGGTTCAATCAGCCCCAGCATTTT,CASSFSGFNQPQHF
TRBV29-1,TRBJ1-2,NA,NA,TGCAGCGTTGAAGATCCAGTCATTACCTCTAACTATGGCTACACCTTC,CSVEDPVITSNYGYTF
TRBV19,TRBJ2-3,NA,TRBD2,TGTGCCAGTAGTACGACTAGCGGGAGGGCCGGGCGCACAGATACGCAGTATTTT,CASSTTSGRAGRTDTQYF
TRBV5-1,TRBJ2-3,NA,TRBD2,TGCGCCAGCAGCTTGATGTCTAGCGGGAGACCGGATACGCAGTATTTT,CASSLMSSGRPDTQYF
TRBV4-3,TRBJ2-7,NA,TRBD2,TGCGCCAGCAGCCAAGAAGGTAGCGGGAGATACGAGCAGTACTTC,CASSQEGSGRYEQYF
TRBV5-1,TRBJ2-2,NA,TRBD2,TGCGCCAGCGGCCTCCTAGCGGGAGGGCCCGGTGGGGAGCTGTTTTTT,CASGLLAGGPGGELFF
TRBV28,TRBJ2-1,NA,NA,TGTGCCAGCAGTTTAGAGCTTAGCTCCTACAATGAGCAGTTCTTC,CASSLELSSYNEQFF
TRBV27,TRBJ2-7,NA,NA,TGTGCCAGCAGAGACTTCACTACCTACGAGCAGTACTTC,CASRDFTTYEQYF
TRBV4-3,TRBJ2-5,NA,TRBD2,TGCGCCAGCAGCCAAGTAGGCATTGAGAGGCTAGCGGGAGAGACCCAGTACTTC,CASSQVGIERLAGETQYF
TRBV6-4,TRBJ2-3,NA,NA,TGTGCCAGCAGTGAAGGGGCAGGGGAGACAGATACGCAGTATTTT,CASSEGAGETDTQYF
TRBV28,TRBJ2-1,NA,TRBD2,TGTGCCAGCAGCTTAGACGGACTAGCGGGAGCCAATGAGCAGTTCTTC,CASSLDGLAGANEQFF
TRBV5-1,TRBJ2-3,NA,NA,TGCGCCAGCAGCTTCGAGGGTGGGACAGATACGCAGTATTTT,CASSFEGGTDTQYF
TRBV5-1,TRBJ2-3,NA,NA,TGCGCCAGCAGCTTGTGGACTGCTAGCACAGATACGCAGTATTTT,CASSLWTASTDTQYF
TRBV6-5,TRBJ1-4,once,TRBD1,TGTGCCAGCAGGGGACAGTCCGTAGAAAAACTGTTTTTT,CASRGQSVEKLFF
TRBV6-1,TRBJ1-2,NA,NA,TGTGCCAGCAGAGGGGCCCAGGTGAGTCTCACCTTC,CASRGAQVSLTF
TRBV15,TRBJ2-3,NA,NA,TGTGCCACCTCTAACCGGTTTACTAGCACAGATACGCAGTATTTT,CATSNRFTSTDTQYF
TRBV19,TRBJ2-7,NA,TRBD1,TGTGCCAGTCAACGGAGGGGACAGGGAATAACGGAGCAGTACTTC,CASQRRGQGITEQYF
TRBV10-1,TRBJ1-2,once,NA,TGCGCCAGCAACCCTCAGGGATACTATGGCTACACCTTC,CASNPQGYYGYTF